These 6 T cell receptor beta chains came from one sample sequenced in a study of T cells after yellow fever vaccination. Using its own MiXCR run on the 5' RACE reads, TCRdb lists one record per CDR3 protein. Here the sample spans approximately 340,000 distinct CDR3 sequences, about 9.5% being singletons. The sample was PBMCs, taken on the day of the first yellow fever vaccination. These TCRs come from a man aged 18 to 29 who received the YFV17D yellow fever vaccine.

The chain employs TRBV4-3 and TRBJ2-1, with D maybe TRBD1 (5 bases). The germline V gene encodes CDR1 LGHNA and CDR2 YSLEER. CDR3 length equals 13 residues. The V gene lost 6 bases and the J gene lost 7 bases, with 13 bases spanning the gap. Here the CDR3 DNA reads TGCGCCAGCAGTCAGGGCAACGTAAATGAGCAGTTCTTC. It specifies CASSQGNVNEQFF.

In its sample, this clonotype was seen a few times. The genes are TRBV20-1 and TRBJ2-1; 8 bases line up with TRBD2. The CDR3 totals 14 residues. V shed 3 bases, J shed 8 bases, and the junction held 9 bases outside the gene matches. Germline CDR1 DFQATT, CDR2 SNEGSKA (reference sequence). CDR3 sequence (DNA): TGCAGTGCTAGTAGGATAGCGGGATTCGATGAGCAGTTCTTC. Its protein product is CSASRIAGFDEQFF.

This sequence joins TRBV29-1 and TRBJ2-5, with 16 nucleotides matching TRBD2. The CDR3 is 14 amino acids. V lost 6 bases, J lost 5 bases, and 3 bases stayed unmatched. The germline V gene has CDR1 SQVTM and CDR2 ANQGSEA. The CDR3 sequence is CSVRGLAGGETQYF. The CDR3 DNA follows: TGCAGCGTACGGGGACTAGCGGGAGGGGAGACCCAGTACTTC.

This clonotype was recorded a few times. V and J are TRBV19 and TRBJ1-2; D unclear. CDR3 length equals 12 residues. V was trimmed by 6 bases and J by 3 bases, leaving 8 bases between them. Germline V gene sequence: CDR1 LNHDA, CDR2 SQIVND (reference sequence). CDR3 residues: CASRGRYYGYTF. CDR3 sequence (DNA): TGTGCCAGTAGAGGAAGATACTATGGCTACACCTTC. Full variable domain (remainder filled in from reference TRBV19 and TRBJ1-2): DGGITQSPKYLFRKEGQNVTLSCEQNLNHDAMYWYRQDPGQGLRLIYYSQIVNDFQKGDIAEGYSVSREKKESFPLTVTSAQKNPTAFYLCASRGRYYGYTFGSGTRLTVV.

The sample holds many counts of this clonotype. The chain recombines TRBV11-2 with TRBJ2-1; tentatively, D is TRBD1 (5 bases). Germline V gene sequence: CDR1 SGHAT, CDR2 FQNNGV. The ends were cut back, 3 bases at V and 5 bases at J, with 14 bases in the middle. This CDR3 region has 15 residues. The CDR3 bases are TGTGCCAGCAGCTTTCTTGGGGCTGGGGACAATGAGCAGTTCTTC. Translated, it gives CASSFLGAGDNEQFF. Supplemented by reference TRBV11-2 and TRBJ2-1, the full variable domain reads EAGVAQSPRYKIIEKRQSVAFWCNPISGHATLYWYQQILGQGPKLLIQFQNNGVVDDSQLPKDRFSAERLKGVDSTLKIQPAKLEDSAVYLCASSFLGAGDNEQFFGPGTRLTVL.

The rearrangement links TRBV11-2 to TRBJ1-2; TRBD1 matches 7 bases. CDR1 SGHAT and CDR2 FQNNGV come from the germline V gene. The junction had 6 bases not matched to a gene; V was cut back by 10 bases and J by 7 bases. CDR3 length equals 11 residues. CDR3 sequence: CAILQGSGYTF. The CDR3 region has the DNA TGTGCCATCTTACAGGGGTCTGGCTACACCTTC.